This TCR beta chain came from a study of blood T cell repertoires in COVID-19. About the study: T cells, B-cell-depleted T cells, or PBMCs supplied cDNA or gDNA.

V shed 6 bases and J 2 bases; nucleotides not matched to a gene: 5. The germline V gene has CDR1 SNHLY and CDR2 FYNNEI. The CDR3 has 14 amino acids. How the authors handled the data: Cell counts per sample came from amplifying reference gene primers. The assay was immunoSEQ multiplex PCR, and TCRdb's table has in-frame clones only and misses some. From that table come the V and J calls and clone size; the DNA was used to work out D and trimming. Of 200,000 to 250,000 clones detected, roughly 90% appear once; the ten largest clones hold about 2.2%. The sample was peripheral blood. The sequence was obtained from a woman in her forties or fifties with acute or convalescent COVID-19. The V gene is TRBV2, the J gene TRBJ2-5, with TRBD2 matching 8 bases. Written as DNA, the CDR3 is TGTGCCAGCAGGACTAGCGCCCTACAAGAGACCCAGTACTTC. This gives the protein CASRTSALQETQYF.